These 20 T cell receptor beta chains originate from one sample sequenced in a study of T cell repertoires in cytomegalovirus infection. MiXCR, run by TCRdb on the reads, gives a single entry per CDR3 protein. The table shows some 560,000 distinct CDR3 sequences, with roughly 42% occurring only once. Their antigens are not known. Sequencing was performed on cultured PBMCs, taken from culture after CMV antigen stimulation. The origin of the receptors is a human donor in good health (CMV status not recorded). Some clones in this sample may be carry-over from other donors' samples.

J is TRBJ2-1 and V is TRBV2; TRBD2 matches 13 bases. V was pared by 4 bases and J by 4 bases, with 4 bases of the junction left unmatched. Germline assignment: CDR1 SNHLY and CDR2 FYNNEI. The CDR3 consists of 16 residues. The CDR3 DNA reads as TGTGCCAGCAGTGGGACTAGCGGGGGCCAATACAATGAGCAGTTCTTC. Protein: CASSGTSGGQYNEQFF.

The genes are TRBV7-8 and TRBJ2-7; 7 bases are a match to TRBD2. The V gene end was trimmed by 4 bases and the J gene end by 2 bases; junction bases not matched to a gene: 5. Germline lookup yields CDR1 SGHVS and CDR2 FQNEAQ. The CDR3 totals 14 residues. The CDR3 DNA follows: TGTGCCAGCAGCTCACCGGGACTACCCTACGAGCAGTACTTC. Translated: CASSSPGLPYEQYF.

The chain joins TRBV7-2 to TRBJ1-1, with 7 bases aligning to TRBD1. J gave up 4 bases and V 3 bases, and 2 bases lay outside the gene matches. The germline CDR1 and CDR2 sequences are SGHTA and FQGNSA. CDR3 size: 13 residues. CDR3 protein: CASSFRGATEAFF. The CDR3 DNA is TGTGCCAGCAGCTTCAGGGGGGCCACTGAAGCTTTCTTT.

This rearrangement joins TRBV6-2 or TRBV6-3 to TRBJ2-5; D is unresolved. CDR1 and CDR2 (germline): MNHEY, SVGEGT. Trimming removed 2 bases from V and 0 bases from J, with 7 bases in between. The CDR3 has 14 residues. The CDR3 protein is CASSYNGNQETQYF. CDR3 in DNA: TGTGCCAGCAGTTACAACGGAAACCAAGAGACCCAGTACTTC.

CDR3 DNA sequence: TGTGCCAGCAGCCCGTGGCTAGCGGGGTACAATGAGCAGTTCTTC. This encodes CASSPWLAGYNEQFF. V gene TRBV11-2 combines with J gene TRBJ2-1; 9 bases are a match to TRBD2. Germline V gene data show CDR1 as SGHAT and CDR2 as FQNNGV. This CDR3 has 15 amino acids. Trimming removed 5 bases from V and 4 bases from J; junction bases left unmatched: 6.

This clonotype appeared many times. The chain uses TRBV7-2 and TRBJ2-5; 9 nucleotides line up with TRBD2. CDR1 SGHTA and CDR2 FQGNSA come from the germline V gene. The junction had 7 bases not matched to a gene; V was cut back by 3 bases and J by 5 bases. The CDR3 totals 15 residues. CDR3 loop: CASSFRSGSGETQYF. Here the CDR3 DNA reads TGTGCCAGCAGCTTTCGTAGCGGGAGCGGTGAGACCCAGTACTTC.

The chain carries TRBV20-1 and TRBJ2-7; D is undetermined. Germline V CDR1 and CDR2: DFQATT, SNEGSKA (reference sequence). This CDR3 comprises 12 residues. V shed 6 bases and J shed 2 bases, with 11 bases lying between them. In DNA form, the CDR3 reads TGCAGTGCCCCTGACGCGACCTACGAGCAGTACTTC. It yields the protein CSAPDATYEQYF.

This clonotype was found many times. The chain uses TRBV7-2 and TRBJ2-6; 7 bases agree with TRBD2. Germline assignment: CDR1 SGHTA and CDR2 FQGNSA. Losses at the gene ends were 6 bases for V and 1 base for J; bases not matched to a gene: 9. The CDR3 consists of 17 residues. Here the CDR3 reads CASSLGGGRSGANVLTF. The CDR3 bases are TGTGCCAGCAGTTTGGGGGGGGGGAGGTCTGGGGCCAACGTCCTGACTTTC.

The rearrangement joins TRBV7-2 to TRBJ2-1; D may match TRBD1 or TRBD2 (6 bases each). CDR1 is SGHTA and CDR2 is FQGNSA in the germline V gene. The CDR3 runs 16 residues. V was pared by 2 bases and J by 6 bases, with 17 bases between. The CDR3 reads CASSLRTTGAGNEQFF. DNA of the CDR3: TGTGCCAGCAGCTTAAGGACTACGGGGGCGGGCAATGAGCAGTTCTTC.

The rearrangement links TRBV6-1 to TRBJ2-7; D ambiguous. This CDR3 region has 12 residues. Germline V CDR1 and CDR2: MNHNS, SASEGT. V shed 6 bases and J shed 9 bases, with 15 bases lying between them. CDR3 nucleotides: TGTGCCAGCAGCCCGGCCCGGTTGGGGCAGTACTTC. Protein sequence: CASSPARLGQYF.

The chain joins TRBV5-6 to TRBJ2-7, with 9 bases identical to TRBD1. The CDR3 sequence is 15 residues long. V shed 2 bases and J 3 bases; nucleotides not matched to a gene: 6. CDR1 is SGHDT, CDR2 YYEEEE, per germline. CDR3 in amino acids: CASSFWGTGSYEQYF. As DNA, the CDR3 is TGTGCCAGCAGCTTTTGGGGGACAGGGAGCTACGAGCAGTACTTC.

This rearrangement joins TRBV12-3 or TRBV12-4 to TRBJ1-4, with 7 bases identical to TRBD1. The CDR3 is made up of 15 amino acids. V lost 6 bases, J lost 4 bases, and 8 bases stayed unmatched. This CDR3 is CASSYGGGDNEKLFF. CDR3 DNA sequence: TGTGCCAGCAGCTATGGAGGGGGCGATAATGAAAAACTGTTTTTT.

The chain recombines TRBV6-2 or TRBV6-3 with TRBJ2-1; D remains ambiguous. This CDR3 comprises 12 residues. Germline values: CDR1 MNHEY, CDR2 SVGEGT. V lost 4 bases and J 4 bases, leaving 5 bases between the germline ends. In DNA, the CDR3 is TGTGCCAGCAGTTGGCAGTACAATGAGCAGTTCTTC. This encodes CASSWQYNEQFF.

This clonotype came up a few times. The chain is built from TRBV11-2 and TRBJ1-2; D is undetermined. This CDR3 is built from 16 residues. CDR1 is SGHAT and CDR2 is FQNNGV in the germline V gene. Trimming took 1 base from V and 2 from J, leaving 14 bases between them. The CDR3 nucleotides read TGTGCCAGCAGCTTAGGCCCCCGGATAGCGAACTATGGCTACACCTTC. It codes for CASSLGPRIANYGYTF.

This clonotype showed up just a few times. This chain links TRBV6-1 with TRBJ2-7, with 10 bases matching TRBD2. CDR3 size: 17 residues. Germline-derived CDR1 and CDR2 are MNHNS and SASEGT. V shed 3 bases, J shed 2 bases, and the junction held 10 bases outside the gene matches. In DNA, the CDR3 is TGTGCCAGCAGTGATGGGTTCGGACTAGCGGCAACCTACGAGCAGTACTTC. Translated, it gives CASSDGFGLAATYEQYF.

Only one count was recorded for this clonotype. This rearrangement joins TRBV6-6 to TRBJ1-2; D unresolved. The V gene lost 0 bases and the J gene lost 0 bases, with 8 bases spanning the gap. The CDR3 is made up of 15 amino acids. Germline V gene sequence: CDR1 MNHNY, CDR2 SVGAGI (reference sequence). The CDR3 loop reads CASSYSRQPNYGYTF. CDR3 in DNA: TGTGCCAGCAGTTACTCACGTCAGCCTAACTATGGCTACACCTTC.

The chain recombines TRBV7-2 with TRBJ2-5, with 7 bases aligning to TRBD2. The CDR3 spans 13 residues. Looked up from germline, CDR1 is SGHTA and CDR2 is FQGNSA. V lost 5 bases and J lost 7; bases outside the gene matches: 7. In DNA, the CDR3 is TGTGCCAGCAGCCTCCAAGCGGGGAGGACCCAGTACTTC. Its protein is CASSLQAGRTQYF. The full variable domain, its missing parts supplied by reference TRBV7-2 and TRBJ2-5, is GAGVSQSPSNKVTEKGKDVELRCDPISGHTALYWYRQSLGQGLEFLIYFQGNSAPDKSGLPSDRFSAERTGGSVSTLTIQRTQQEDSAVYLCASSLQAGRTQYFGPGTRLLVL.

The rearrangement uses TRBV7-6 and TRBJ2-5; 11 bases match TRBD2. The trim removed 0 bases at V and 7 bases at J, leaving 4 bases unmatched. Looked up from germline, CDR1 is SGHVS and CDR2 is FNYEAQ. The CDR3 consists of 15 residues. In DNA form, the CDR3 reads TGTGCCAGCAGCTTAGCTGGACTAGCGGGCGGGACCCAGTACTTC. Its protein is CASSLAGLAGGTQYF.

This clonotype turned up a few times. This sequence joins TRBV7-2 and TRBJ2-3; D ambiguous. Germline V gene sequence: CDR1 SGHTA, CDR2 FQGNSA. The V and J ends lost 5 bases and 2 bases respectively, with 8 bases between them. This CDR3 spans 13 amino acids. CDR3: CASSVAATDTQYF. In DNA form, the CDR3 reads TGTGCCAGCAGCGTTGCGGCCACAGATACGCAGTATTTT.

CDR3 DNA: TGTGCCAGCAGTCCCGGGACTAGCGGGTGGTCGTTCGATACGCAGTATTTT. The encoded protein is CASSPGTSGWSFDTQYF. The J gene is TRBJ2-3, the V gene TRBV6-2 or TRBV6-3; 12 positions agree with TRBD2. V dropped 5 bases and J dropped 6; count of bases not matched to a gene: 12. The germline V gene has CDR1 MNHEY and CDR2 SVGEGT. The CDR3 runs 17 residues.